The source of this T cell receptor beta chain is a study of regulatory T cells in long-lasting Graves disease. Study-wide results and limits: Because few samples were included, accuracy may have been lower.

Arm-PCR with iRepertoire HTBI primers amplified the CDR3 regions for these TCR beta libraries. TCRdb reprocessed the multiplex PCR reads via MiXCR and lists one record per CDR3 protein. The table shows about 440,000 distinct CDR3 sequences, with about 16% occurring only once. Time point of the sample: newly diagnosed GD, antithyroid drugs for less than 3 months. PBMC-extracted RNA yielded the TCR library. In each case, Graves' disease was diagnosed per American Thyroid Association guidelines. Per germline, CDR1 LGHNA and CDR2 YSLEER. The CDR3 is 14 amino acids. Trimming pared 7 bases from V and 0 bases from J, leaving 9 bases between. On this clonotype: Its antigen is as yet unknown.

The data also belong to a second study, concerning T cells in Graves' hyperthyroidism and ophthalmopathy.

The sequencing here drew on peripheral blood mononuclear cells (PBMCs), taken at new diagnosis, from a patient treated with antithyroid drugs. This rearrangement joins TRBV4-3 to TRBJ2-2; a weak D match, TRBD1 (6 bases). This TCR came from a woman aged 30 to 39 with Graves disease. The CDR3: CASKDSPNTGELFF. DNA of the CDR3: TGCGCCAGCAAGGACAGCCCGAACACCGGGGAGCTGTTTTTT.